This T cell receptor beta chain was documented in a study of spatial heterogeneity in lung cancer (dated by TCRdb to between 2018 and 2021). Study-wide context: More beta-chain than alpha-chain transcripts were consistently detected, likely reflecting higher beta-chain transcript abundance. In the raw uncorrected reads, each unique combination of TCR and UMI appeared more than ten times on average. TCR alpha and beta repertoires were quantitatively compared across multiple tumor regions, matched nontumor lung and blood in non-small cell lung cancer. The study linked features of the TCR repertoire to counts of nonsynonymous mutations, which were determined by whole-exome sequencing of tumor tissue. At surgery, both alpha and beta chains were TCR-sequenced in roughly 200 tumor regions, some 64 matched nontumor lung samples and 50 to 60 PBMC samples. Study-level results and caveats: Confirming at a functional level the hypothesis that regional TCRs recognize regional mutations was considered to require additional single-cell paired TCR alpha and beta sequencing. Ubiquitous expanded tumor TCRs showed up in blood more often at tumor resection than at routine follow-up.

In light of the paper, this sample's time point label describes: sample taken at primary tumor resection. Donors were 72 patients with early-stage, untreated non-small cell lung cancer from the lung TRACERx cohort. Whole RNA extracted from tumor and nontumor lung tissue, or from cryopreserved PBMC samples, was used for TCR sequencing without cell sorting. Only patients for whom sufficient RNA was available from at least two tumor regions were selected for TCR sequencing. Remarks on this clonotype: Its antigen target is currently unknown. Per-base quality was not reported, and no clone a single base away is much larger than it.

Trimmed from V: 10 bases; trimmed from J: 1 base; junction bases lacking a gene match: 14. The cysteine opens and the phenylalanine closes a CDR3 of 16 amino acids. Just CDR3 DNA is preserved here, 48 bases in frame from base 1. Receptors were amplified or captured by 5' RACE. TCRdb shows the sequencer as NextSeq 500. The TCR library protocol attached a unique molecular identifier to each TCR cDNA molecule to allow correction of PCR and sequencing errors. The paper's processing steps were these. Decombinator tools were used for TCR identification, UMI-based error correction and CDR3 extraction. TCRs above a frequency of 2 per 1,000, corresponding to the top 1% of the tumor frequency distribution, were defined as expanded. Rényi diversity was computed with the R vegan package after subsampling each repertoire 100 times to 5,000 TCRs. CDR3 similarity networks were constructed using string-kernel similarity of amino acid triplets, with links drawn between CDR3s whose pairwise similarity was above 0.82. The raw public data were reprocessed by TCRdb itself: fastp quality trimming at Q25, MiXCR clonotype calling, in-frame beta chains only. Every distinct CDR3 protein forms one entry, paired with its most common genes and DNA. The authors' filters were not applied to this entry. Within this sample are 39,000 or so distinct CDR3 sequences, with 6.5% to 9.5% of them counted one time only. The ten largest clones take up about 26% of the sample.

The sequence is built from TRBV12-3 or TRBV12-4 and TRBJ2-3, with TRBD1 matching 7 junction bases. The TCR was taken from a male donor with early-stage non-small cell lung cancer. Sequencing was performed on PBMCs, taken at surgery. Here is the DNA: TGTGCCACCCAAAAGGGGGCCCACCTCCGCACAGATACGCAGTATTTT. It encodes CATQKGAHLRTDTQYF.